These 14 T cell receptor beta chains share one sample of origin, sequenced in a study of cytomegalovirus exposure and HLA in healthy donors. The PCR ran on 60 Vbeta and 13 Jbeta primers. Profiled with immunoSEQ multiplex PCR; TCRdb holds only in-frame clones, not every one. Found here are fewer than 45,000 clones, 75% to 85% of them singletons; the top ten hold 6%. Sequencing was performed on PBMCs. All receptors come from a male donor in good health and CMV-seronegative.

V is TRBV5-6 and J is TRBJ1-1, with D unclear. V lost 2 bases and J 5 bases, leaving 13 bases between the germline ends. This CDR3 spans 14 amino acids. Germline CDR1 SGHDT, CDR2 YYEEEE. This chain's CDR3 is CASSFRTGITEAFF. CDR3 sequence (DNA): TGTGCCAGCAGCTTCCGGACGGGGATAACTGAAGCTTTCTTT.

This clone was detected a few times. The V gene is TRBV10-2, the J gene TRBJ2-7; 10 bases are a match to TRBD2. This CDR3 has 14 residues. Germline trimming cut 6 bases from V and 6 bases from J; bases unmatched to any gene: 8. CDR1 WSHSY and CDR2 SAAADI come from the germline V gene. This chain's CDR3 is CASRPGLASTEQYF. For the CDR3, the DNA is TGCGCCAGCAGGCCGGGACTAGCGTCAACCGAGCAGTACTTC.

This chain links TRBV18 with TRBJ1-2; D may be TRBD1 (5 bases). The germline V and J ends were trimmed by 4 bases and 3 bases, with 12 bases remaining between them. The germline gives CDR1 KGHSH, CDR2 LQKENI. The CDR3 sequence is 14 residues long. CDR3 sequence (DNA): TGTGCCAGCTCACTTCTAGAAGGGGACTATGGCTACACCTTC. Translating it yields CASSLLEGDYGYTF.

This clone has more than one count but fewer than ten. As DNA, the CDR3 is TGTGCCAGCAGCTTAGAAGGATGGCGGGGGGGCTACACCTTC. Protein sequence: CASSLEGWRGGYTF. The chain carries TRBV7-8 and TRBJ1-2, with D perhaps matching TRBD1 (5 bases). V was clipped by 1 base and J by 8 bases, with 14 bases between them. Germline V lookup: CDR1 SGHVS, CDR2 FQNEAQ. This CDR3 has 14 residues.

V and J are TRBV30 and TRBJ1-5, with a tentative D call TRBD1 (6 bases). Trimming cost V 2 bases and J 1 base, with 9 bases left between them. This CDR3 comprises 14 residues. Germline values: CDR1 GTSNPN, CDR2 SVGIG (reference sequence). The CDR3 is CAWSPGQSNQPQHF. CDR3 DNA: TGTGCCTGGAGTCCTGGACAGAGCAATCAGCCCCAGCATTTT.

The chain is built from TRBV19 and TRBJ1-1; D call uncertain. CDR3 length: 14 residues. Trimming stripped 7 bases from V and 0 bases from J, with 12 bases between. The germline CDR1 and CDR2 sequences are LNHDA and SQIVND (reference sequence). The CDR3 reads CASKLGVVNTEAFF. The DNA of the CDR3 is TGTGCCAGTAAGCTGGGCGTAGTGAACACTGAAGCTTTCTTT.

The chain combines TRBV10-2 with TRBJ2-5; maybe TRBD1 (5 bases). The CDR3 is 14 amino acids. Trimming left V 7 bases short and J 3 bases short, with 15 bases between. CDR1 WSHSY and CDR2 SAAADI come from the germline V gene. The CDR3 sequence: CASKVAGFEETQYF. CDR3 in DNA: TGCGCCAGCAAGGTGGCAGGGTTTGAAGAGACCCAGTACTTC.

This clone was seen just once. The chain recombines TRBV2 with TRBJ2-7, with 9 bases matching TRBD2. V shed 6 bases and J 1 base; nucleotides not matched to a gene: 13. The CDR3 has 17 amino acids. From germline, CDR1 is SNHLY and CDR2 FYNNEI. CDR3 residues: CASSNLGASGASYEQYF. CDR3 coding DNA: TGTGCCAGCAGCAACCTCGGGGCTAGCGGGGCTTCCTACGAGCAGTACTTC.

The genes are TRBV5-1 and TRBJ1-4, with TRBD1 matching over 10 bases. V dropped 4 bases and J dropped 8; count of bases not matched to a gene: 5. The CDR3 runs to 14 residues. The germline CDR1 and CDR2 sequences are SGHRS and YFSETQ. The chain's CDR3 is CASSSGTGDEKLFF. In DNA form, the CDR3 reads TGCGCCAGCAGCAGCGGGACAGGGGACGAAAAACTGTTTTTT.

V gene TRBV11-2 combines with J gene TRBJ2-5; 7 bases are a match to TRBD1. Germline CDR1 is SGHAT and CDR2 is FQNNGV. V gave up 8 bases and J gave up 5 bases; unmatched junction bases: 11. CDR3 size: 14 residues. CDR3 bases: TGTGCCAGCCAGAATGACAGGGTGGGCGAGACCCAGTACTTC. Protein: CASQNDRVGETQYF.

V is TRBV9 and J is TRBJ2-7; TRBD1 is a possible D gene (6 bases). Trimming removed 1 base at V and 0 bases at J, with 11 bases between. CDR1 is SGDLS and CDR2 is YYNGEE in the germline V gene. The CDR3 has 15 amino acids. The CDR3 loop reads CASSVSGESSYEQYF. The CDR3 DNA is TGTGCCAGCAGCGTATCAGGGGAGAGCTCCTACGAGCAGTACTTC.

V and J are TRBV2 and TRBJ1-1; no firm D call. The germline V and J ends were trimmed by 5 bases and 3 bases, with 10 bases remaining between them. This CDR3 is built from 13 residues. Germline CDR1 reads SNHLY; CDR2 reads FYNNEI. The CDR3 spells CASSRELDTEAFF. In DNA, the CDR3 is TGTGCCAGCAGTAGGGAGTTGGACACTGAAGCTTTCTTT.

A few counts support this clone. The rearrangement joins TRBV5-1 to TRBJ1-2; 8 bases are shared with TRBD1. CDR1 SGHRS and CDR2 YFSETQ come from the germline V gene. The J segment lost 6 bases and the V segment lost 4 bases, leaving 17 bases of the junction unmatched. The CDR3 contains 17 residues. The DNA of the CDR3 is TGCGCCAGCAGCGGGCAGGGGGCGCGTCCTGAATATGATGGCTACACCTTC. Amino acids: CASSGQGARPEYDGYTF.

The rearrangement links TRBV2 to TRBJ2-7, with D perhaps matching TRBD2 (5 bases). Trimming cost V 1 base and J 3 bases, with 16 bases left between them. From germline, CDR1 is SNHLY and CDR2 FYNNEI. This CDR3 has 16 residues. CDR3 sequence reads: CASSEGWTGGYYEQYF. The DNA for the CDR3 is TGTGCCAGCAGTGAAGGCTGGACTGGCGGGTACTACGAGCAGTACTTC.